These T cell receptor beta chains were read from a single sample in a study of blood T cell repertoires in COVID-19. Only in-frame clones appear in the TCRdb table, and some are missing; sequencing was by immunoSEQ multiplex PCR. The data contain approximately 210,000 clones, 70% to 85% of them singletons. The sequencing sample was made of PBMCs or T cells enriched from blood (not recorded which). The receptors were gathered from a man aged 40-55 years who had recovered from COVID-19. CDR3s include the opening cysteine and the closing phenylalanine or tryptophan. The D gene is left open where the match is weak. The size entry is marked missing in some rows and otherwise reads once, few, many or a size class.

V gene: TRBV7-2
D gene: NA
clone size: NA
J gene: TRBJ2-2
CDR3 protein: CASSLLVPWVNTGELFF
CDR3 DNA: TGTGCCAGCAGCTTACTAGTGCCCTGGGTGAACACCGGGGAGCTGTTTTTT

V gene: TRBV19
D gene: NA
clone size: NA
J gene: TRBJ2-5
CDR3 protein: CASSSVGAETQYF
CDR3 DNA: TGTGCCAGTAGTTCGGTGGGGGCGGAGACCCAGTACTTC

V gene: TRBV19
D gene: NA
clone size: NA
J gene: TRBJ1-1
CDR3 protein: CASSIDRVNTEAFF
CDR3 DNA: TGTGCCAGTAGTATTGACAGAGTTAACACTGAAGCTTTCTTT

V gene: TRBV18
D gene: TRBD1
clone size: NA
J gene: TRBJ1-1
CDR3 protein: CAIPTGEKAFF
CDR3 DNA: TGTGCCATCCCTACAGGGGAGAAAGCTTTCTTT

V gene: TRBV28
D gene: TRBD1
clone size: NA
J gene: TRBJ2-2
CDR3 protein: CASSVLGTGGANTGELFF
CDR3 DNA: TGTGCCAGCAGCGTCCTTGGGACAGGGGGGGCTAACACCGGGGAGCTGTTTTTT

V gene: TRBV5-4
D gene: TRBD1
clone size: NA
J gene: TRBJ2-6
CDR3 protein: CASSSGGALAGANVLTF
CDR3 DNA: TGTGCCAGCAGCTCAGGGGGAGCTTTGGCGGGGGCCAACGTCCTGACTTTC

V gene: TRBV2
D gene: TRBD1
clone size: once
J gene: TRBJ1-2
CDR3 protein: CASSVRTGTDGYTF
CDR3 DNA: TGTGCCAGCAGTGTTCGGACAGGGACCGACGGCTACACCTTC

V gene: TRBV5-1
D gene: NA
clone size: NA
J gene: TRBJ1-1
CDR3 protein: CASSLVSNTEAFF
CDR3 DNA: TGCGCCAGCAGCTTGGTCTCGAACACTGAAGCTTTCTTT

V gene: TRBV28
D gene: NA
clone size: NA
J gene: TRBJ1-2
CDR3 protein: CASSPGGAWGYTF
CDR3 DNA: TGTGCCAGCAGTCCCGGCGGGGCGTGGGGCTACACCTTC

V gene: TRBV5-4
D gene: NA
clone size: NA
J gene: TRBJ2-7
CDR3 protein: CASSFRGLDEQYF
CDR3 DNA: TGTGCCAGCAGCTTCCGGGGGTTGGACGAGCAGTACTTC

V gene: TRBV6-1
D gene: NA
clone size: few
J gene: TRBJ1-4
CDR3 protein: CASSESEALLATNEKLFF
CDR3 DNA: TGTGCCAGCAGTGAAAGCGAAGCCCTTCTAGCAACTAATGAAAAACTGTTTTTT

V gene: TRBV9
D gene: TRBD2
clone size: NA
J gene: TRBJ2-1
CDR3 protein: CASSPQPGTSGDEQFF
CDR3 DNA: TGTGCCAGCAGCCCACAACCCGGGACTAGCGGGGATGAGCAGTTCTTC

V gene: TRBV30
D gene: TRBD2
clone size: NA
J gene: TRBJ2-2
CDR3 protein: CAWTSGPTGELFF
CDR3 DNA: TGTGCCTGGACTAGCGGGCCCACCGGGGAGCTGTTTTTT

V gene: TRBV30
D gene: NA
clone size: NA
J gene: TRBJ1-3
CDR3 protein: CAWSVLGQIGNTIYF
CDR3 DNA: TGTGCCTGGAGTGTACTAGGACAGATAGGAAACACCATATATTTT

V gene: TRBV28
D gene: NA
clone size: NA
J gene: TRBJ1-6
CDR3 protein: CASSRAGDPYNSPLHF
CDR3 DNA: TGTGCCAGCAGTCGGGCAGGGGACCCCTATAATTCACCCCTCCACTTT

V gene: TRBV10-3
D gene: NA
clone size: NA
J gene: TRBJ2-3
CDR3 protein: CAIRGATGASDTQYF
CDR3 DNA: TGTGCCATCAGGGGGGCAACCGGGGCGTCAGATACGCAGTATTTT

V gene: TRBV15
D gene: TRBD1
clone size: few
J gene: TRBJ1-6
CDR3 protein: CATSRETGTGGSPLHF
CDR3 DNA: TGTGCCACCAGCAGAGAGACCGGGACAGGGGGTTCACCCCTCCACTTT

V gene: TRBV19
D gene: NA
clone size: NA
J gene: TRBJ1-1
CDR3 protein: CASSIEVNTEAFF
CDR3 DNA: TGTGCCAGTAGTATTGAGGTGAACACTGAAGCTTTCTTT

V gene: TRBV5-6
D gene: NA
clone size: NA
J gene: TRBJ1-4
CDR3 protein: CASSGGERGNEKLFF
CDR3 DNA: TGTGCCAGCAGCGGAGGGGAGAGGGGTAATGAAAAACTGTTTTTT

V gene: TRBV27
D gene: TRBD1
clone size: few
J gene: TRBJ1-1
CDR3 protein: CASRDRFVNTEAFF
CDR3 DNA: TGTGCCAGCAGGGACAGGTTCGTGAACACTGAAGCTTTCTTT

V gene: TRBV7-3
D gene: NA
clone size: few
J gene: TRBJ2-6
CDR3 protein: CASSLSVYPLSGANVLTF
CDR3 DNA: TGTGCCAGCAGCTTAAGCGTCTACCCTCTCTCTGGGGCCAACGTCCTGACTTTC

V gene: TRBV28
D gene: TRBD1
clone size: NA
J gene: TRBJ1-1
CDR3 protein: CASILDAGQRNTEAFF
CDR3 DNA: TGTGCCAGCATCCTAGATGCGGGACAGCGGAACACTGAAGCTTTCTTT

V gene: TRBV18
D gene: NA
clone size: NA
J gene: TRBJ1-4
CDR3 protein: CASSPRSTGTNEKLFF
CDR3 DNA: TGTGCCAGCTCACCCCGCAGTACAGGGACGAATGAAAAACTGTTTTTT

V gene: TRBV9
D gene: TRBD1
clone size: NA
J gene: TRBJ2-2
CDR3 protein: CASSTRPGQTYTGELFF
CDR3 DNA: TGTGCCAGCAGCACTCGACCGGGACAGACATACACCGGGGAGCTGTTTTTT

V gene: TRBV7-6
D gene: TRBD1
clone size: NA
J gene: TRBJ2-4
CDR3 protein: CASSENRGNIQYF
CDR3 DNA: TGTGCCAGCAGCGAGAACAGGGGGAACATTCAGTACTTC

V gene: TRBV7-2
D gene: NA
clone size: once
J gene: TRBJ1-5
CDR3 protein: CASSLRGIPSQPQHF
CDR3 DNA: TGTGCCAGCAGCTTACGGGGGATCCCTTCTCAGCCCCAGCATTTT

V gene: TRBV19
D gene: NA
clone size: NA
J gene: TRBJ1-1
CDR3 protein: CASSSQGGGEAFF
CDR3 DNA: TGTGCCAGTAGTTCCCAGGGAGGTGGTGAAGCTTTCTTT

V gene: TRBV4-1
D gene: NA
clone size: NA
J gene: TRBJ2-3
CDR3 protein: CASSQGSGNPDTQYF
CDR3 DNA: TGCGCCAGCAGCCAAGGGTCAGGAAATCCAGATACGCAGTATTTT

V gene: TRBV3-1/TRBV3-2
D gene: TRBD1
clone size: NA
J gene: TRBJ1-1
CDR3 protein: CASSGYGTGGLRDEAFF
CDR3 DNA: TGTGCCAGCAGCGGTTACGGGACAGGGGGCTTAAGAGATGAAGCTTTCTTT

V gene: TRBV19
D gene: NA
clone size: NA
J gene: TRBJ1-5
CDR3 protein: CASSIYSGAGQPQHF
CDR3 DNA: TGTGCCAGTAGTATATACAGCGGGGCGGGTCAGCCCCAGCATTTT

V gene: TRBV28
D gene: NA
clone size: NA
J gene: TRBJ1-1
CDR3 protein: CASSWGGVTEAFF
CDR3 DNA: TGTGCCAGCAGTTGGGGGGGTGTCACTGAAGCTTTCTTT

V gene: TRBV28
D gene: TRBD2
clone size: NA
J gene: TRBJ2-1
CDR3 protein: CASRNPAGGRNEQFF
CDR3 DNA: TGTGCCAGCAGGAACCCAGCGGGAGGGCGAAATGAGCAGTTCTTC

V gene: TRBV7-3
D gene: NA
clone size: NA
J gene: TRBJ1-1
CDR3 protein: CASSSTRGVTEAFF
CDR3 DNA: TGTGCCAGCAGCTCCACCCGGGGGGTCACTGAAGCTTTCTTT

V gene: TRBV18
D gene: TRBD2
clone size: NA
J gene: TRBJ2-7
CDR3 protein: CASSEGLASYEQYF
CDR3 DNA: TGTGCCAGCTCAGAAGGACTAGCCTCCTACGAGCAGTACTTC

V gene: TRBV25-1
D gene: TRBD1
clone size: NA
J gene: TRBJ1-2
CDR3 protein: CASRRGPGYTF
CDR3 DNA: TGTGCCAGCAGGAGGGGGCCGGGCTACACCTTC